This T cell receptor (beta chain) emerged from a study of cytomegalovirus exposure and HLA in healthy donors. Whole-study context: Some 85 million unique TCRs, all from HLA-typed donors, were included in an early release of the data.

Comments on this clone: Its antigen is as yet unknown.

Primers included in the PCR were 60 Vbeta and 13 Jbeta primers. Assay used: immunoSEQ multiplex PCR; TCRdb lists only in-frame clones, some missing. The sample has around 100,000 clones; about 8% are singletons. The CDR3 consists of 16 residues. CDR1 is MNHEY, CDR2 SMNVEV, per germline (reference sequence). Germline trimming cut 6 bases from V and 0 bases from J; bases unmatched to any gene: 7. Overall study results and limits: Sequences of the TCR beta chain were said to predict the HLA-A and HLA-B alleles of most subjects accurately. Highest at DRB1 and lowest at HLA-C, TCR association rates differed among HLA loci in a later analysis. The study designated 150 to 200 TCR beta chains cytomegalovirus-associated.

Sequences were obtained from PBMCs. The rearrangement links TRBV27 to TRBJ2-3, with 9 bases lining up with TRBD1. This TCR came from a man in his forties or fifties in good health and CMV-seronegative. In nucleotides, the CDR3 is TGTGCCAGCAGGAAACACGACAGGGGGAGCACAGATACGCAGTATTTT. Translation: CASRKHDRGSTDTQYF.